This TCR beta chain was documented in a study of blood T cell repertoires in COVID-19. Study in general: The United States, Italy and Spain were the sources of the acute and convalescent COVID-19 samples. PBMCs, B-cell-depleted T cells, or T cells provided the cDNA or gDNA that made up the material.

The CDR3 runs 15 residues. Deletions cut 0 bases from V and 3 bases from J, with 12 bases between. CDR1 and CDR2 from the germline V gene are SGHNT and YYREEE (reference sequence). Source study methods: By means of reference gene primer amplification, nucleated cell counts were estimated. Here immunoSEQ multiplex PCR was the method, and the copy in TCRdb shows in-frame clones only, minus some. The D gene and trimming were derived from the DNA, and the V and J assignments and clone size from that table. The top ten clones hold 6.5% to 9.5% of a sample with around 290,000 clones, around 87% of them seen once.

This chain uses TRBV5-4 with TRBJ1-1; no clear D. The material sequenced was peripheral blood. This clonotype originated in a woman aged 45 to 65 who had recovered from COVID-19. The CDR3 spells CASSLETSRDTEAFF. For the CDR3, the DNA is TGTGCCAGCAGCTTGGAGACCTCCCGGGACACTGAAGCTTTCTTT.